Sequencing of this TCR beta chain was carried out in a study of a mutant IDH1 vaccine in newly diagnosed glioma (dated by TCRdb to the early 2020s). Describing the broader study: Vaccination started 4-6 weeks after radiotherapy alone, or was given together with temozolomide cycles in the groups whose treatment included chemotherapy. Before enrollment, patients had received standard therapy of radiotherapy alone, temozolomide alone, or radiochemotherapy with temozolomide; most received the combination. Of the 25 to 40 treated patients, roughly 62% were male and approximately 40% were female, and the mean age was approximately 40 years. Peripheral blood was collected at six visits: V03 (baseline), V05, V07, V10, V12 and V13. Visit V12 was the week-35 safety follow-up and visit V13 was the week-47 end of study. For exploratory analyses, roughly 25 treated patients had longitudinal TCRB deep sequencing done wherever samples were available.

The time point label of this sample denotes: week 47, end of study. A 20-mer mutant IDH1 peptide at 300 micrograms in Montanide made up each vaccine dose, which was injected subcutaneously together with topical imiquimod. Patients were given eight vaccinations, in weeks 1, 3, 5, 7, 11, 15, 19 and 23, which matched visits V03 through V10. Newly diagnosed WHO grade 3 or 4 IDH1-mutant astrocytomas showing loss of nuclear ATRX were present in the donors. The samples were drawn from NOA16, a multicentre, single-arm, open-label phase I trial in Germany that tested a mutant IDH1 peptide vaccine in humans for the first time. The DNeasy Blood and Tissue Kit was used to extract genomic DNA from EDTA blood for TCRB sequencing. Results and caveats for the whole study, not just this receptor: The authors noted that analyses of patient blood samples could not be reproduced because of sample limitations. No apparent relationship was observed between pseudoprogression and alterations in the top peripheral T cell clonotypes detected by TCRB sequencing. Immune responses induced by the vaccine were seen in approximately 93% of patients across multiple MHC alleles. PBMC samples for TCRB deep sequencing were selected based on availability.

Libraries were prepared through the immunoSEQ multiplex PCR assay. Rearranged TCR beta chain sequences were amplified with the hsTCRB Kit following the manufacturer's protocol. TCRB libraries were sequenced on an Illumina MiSeq. The authors processed their data as follows. The kit vendor's proprietary platform handled demultiplexing, trimming and gene mapping. TCRdb took this table from immuneACCESS and kept in-frame rearrangements with V and J called. Such tables lack part of the clones; where checked against another copy, unresolved V genes explain under half of the gap, and the rest is unexplained. V and J calls and clone size are those listed in that table; D and trimming were worked out from the DNA. The sample table lists about 50,000 clones, about 71% of them with a count of one. The ten largest clones add up to around 5% of the sample. Taken from cysteine to phenylalanine, the CDR3 has 18 residues. CDR3 DNA only is kept here, 54 bases in frame from base 1. The germline V gene sets CDR1 to SGHRS and CDR2 to YFSETQ. The germline V and J ends show losses of 0 bases and 1 base respectively, and no gene match explains 11 bases of the junction.

With regard to this clone: Its antigen remains unidentified. Within one base of it there is no much larger clone, and no base qualities were kept.

The sequence was collected from a man between 50 and 59 years old with glioma. The specimen comprised PBMCs, sampled from a glioma patient whose treatment included an IDH1 peptide vaccine. The rearrangement joined TRBV5-1 to TRBJ2-3; 7 junctional bases match TRBD1. At the DNA level, the sequence is TGCGCCAGCAGCTTGGAGGGGGCCCAGGCGCCGGGCACAGATACGCAGTATTTT. Its protein product is CASSLEGAQAPGTDTQYF. With all but the CDR3 taken from the reference TRBV5-1 and TRBJ2-3 genes, the full variable domain is: KAGVTQTPRYLIKTRGQQVTLSCSPISGHRSVSWYQQTPGQGLQFLFEYFSETQRNKGNFPGRFSGRQFSNSRSEMNVSTLELGDSALYLCASSLEGAQAPGTDTQYFGPGTRLTVL.